This TCR beta chain is from a study of blood T cell repertoires in COVID-19. Only in-frame clones appear in the TCRdb table, and some are missing; sequencing was by immunoSEQ multiplex PCR. Seen here are approximately 140,000 clones, approximately 86% observed once, and the top ten hold 2.5% to 4%. Specimen: peripheral blood. This receptor was taken from a man between 65 and 85 years old with acute or convalescent COVID-19.

CDR3 region: CASSFQGLPATNEKLFF. In DNA, the CDR3 is TGCGCCAGCAGCTTTCAAGGACTCCCCGCAACTAATGAAAAACTGTTTTTT. The genes are TRBV5-1 and TRBJ1-4; D is undetermined. V was trimmed by 2 bases and J by 0 bases, leaving 14 bases between them. Germline assignment: CDR1 SGHRS and CDR2 YFSETQ. The CDR3 is 17 amino acids.